These T cell receptor beta chains were read from a single sample in a study of response to subunit inactivated influenza vaccine. TCRdb passed the RT-PCR reads through MiXCR, listing each CDR3 protein once. The repertoire holds about 190,000 distinct CDR3 sequences, with under 15% as singletons. The specimen comprised CD8+ T cells sorted from PBMCs, sampled more than 4 days after vaccination. These receptor sequences come from a man between 50 and 59 years old who received an inactivated influenza vaccine. The CDR3 runs from the conserved cysteine through the conserved F or W. D genes are given only for firm matches. The size of a clone is reported for some rows only, either as once, few or many, or as a class for expanded clones.

TRBV29-1	-	14	TRBD1	TRBJ2-5	TGCAGCGCGCGGGACAGGGGAGTGATAGAGACCCAGTACTTC	CSARDRGVIETQYF
TRBV5-1	-	13	-	TRBJ2-7	TGCGCCAGCAGCTTGAGCGGCAACTACGAGCAGTACTTC	CASSLSGNYEQYF
TRBV20-1	-	13	-	TRBJ2-7	TGCAGTGCTACCCGGGTCATGCGGGACGAGCAGTACTTC	CSATRVMRDEQYF
TRBV9	few	16	-	TRBJ1-2	TGTGCCAGCAGCGGGGACCGGGACATTCACGGACATGGCTACACCTTC	CASSGDRDIHGHGYTF
TRBV7-8	many	16	TRBD2	TRBJ2-7	TGTGCCAGCAGCCCAGCCGGGACTAGCGGATCCTACGAGCAGTACTTC	CASSPAGTSGSYEQYF
TRBV12-3/TRBV12-4	-	14	-	TRBJ1-1	TGTGCCAGCAGTTTGGAGGGGAGGAACACTGAAGCTTTCTTT	CASSLEGRNTEAFF
TRBV5-8	-	13	-	TRBJ1-1	TGTGCCAGCAGCTTCCCAGGACCCACTGAAGCTTTCTTT	CASSFPGPTEAFF
TRBV7-3	-	13	-	TRBJ2-5	TGTGCCAGCAGCTTAACAGGGATGGAGACCCAGTACTTC	CASSLTGMETQYF
TRBV12-3/TRBV12-4	few	16	TRBD1	TRBJ1-5	TGTGCCAGCAGTGCGGGCCCGGGACAGGGTCAACAGCCCCAGCATTTT	CASSAGPGQGQQPQHF
TRBV29-1	few	13	-	TRBJ2-7	TGCAGCGTTGAGATTGGCCTTACCTACGAGCAGTACTTC	CSVEIGLTYEQYF
TRBV27	-	16	-	TRBJ2-3	TGTGCCAGCAGTTTCGGCAGGGTAGGTCGGGCAGATACGCAGTATTTT	CASSFGRVGRADTQYF
TRBV5-1	many	14	-	TRBJ2-1	TGCGCCAGCAGGGTCCAGGGATTCTACAATGAGCAGTTCTTC	CASRVQGFYNEQFF
TRBV7-8	-	18	TRBD2	TRBJ2-1	TGTGCCAGCAGCTTAGTCGCCGGGGGGGCCGATCCCTACAATGAGCAGTTCTTC	CASSLVAGGADPYNEQFF
TRBV7-6	-	17	TRBD1	TRBJ1-3	TGTGCCAGCAGCTTAGGTTCGGGACAGCGCTCTGGAAACACCATATATTTT	CASSLGSGQRSGNTIYF
TRBV9	-	14	-	TRBJ1-1	TGTGCCAGCAGCGTAGAGGAGATGAACACTGAAGCTTTCTTT	CASSVEEMNTEAFF
TRBV4-2	-	15	TRBD2	TRBJ2-1	TGTGCCAGCAGCCAAGCTAGCGGGTACAACAATGAGCAGTTCTTC	CASSQASGYNNEQFF
TRBV6-4	many	13	-	TRBJ2-2	TGTGCCAGCAGTGAATCGGGGGAAGGGGAGCTGTTTTTT	CASSESGEGELFF
TRBV7-6	-	15	-	TRBJ2-1	TGTGCCAGCAGCTCCGAAGTTAGCTCCTACAATGAGCAGTTCTTC	CASSSEVSSYNEQFF
TRBV30	-	16	-	TRBJ2-6	TGTGCCTGGAGTGTGGACGGGCTGGCTGCGGCCAACGTCCTGACTTTC	CAWSVDGLAAANVLTF
TRBV12-3/TRBV12-4	-	17	TRBD1	TRBJ2-5	TGTGCCAGCAGTCTGCCTGGGACAGGGGGGTCCAAAGAGACCCAGTACTTC	CASSLPGTGGSKETQYF
TRBV25-1	few	17	-	TRBJ2-1	TGTGCCAGCAGCGAATTTGCCTCGGGCACCTTTGCGGGTGAGCAGTTCTTC	CASSEFASGTFAGEQFF
TRBV6-2/TRBV6-3	-	15	TRBD1	TRBJ2-7	TGTGCCAGCAGTTCGGACAGGGCCAGGATCTACGAGCAGTACTTC	CASSSDRARIYEQYF
TRBV13	-	15	-	TRBJ1-2	TGTGCCAGCAGCTCCGTGGCGAGTGAGGCCTATGGCTACACCTTC	CASSSVASEAYGYTF
TRBV10-3	-	20	TRBD2	TRBJ2-1	TGTGCCATCCCCGCCGGCCCTAGCGGGGGGGAAAGGAGCTCCTACAATGAGCAGTTCTTC	CAIPAGPSGGERSSYNEQFF
TRBV7-8	many	15	-	TRBJ1-1	TGTGCCAGCAGCTTATTCCCGGACAGGAACACTGAAGCTTTCTTT	CASSLFPDRNTEAFF
TRBV12-3/TRBV12-4	few	15	-	TRBJ1-2	TGTGCCAGCAGTTTAGGATCGAGGGGCAGCTATGGCTACACCTTC	CASSLGSRGSYGYTF
TRBV25-1	-	14	TRBD1	TRBJ2-5	TGTGCCAGCAGTGATTCAGGGGGTGTGAAGACCCAGTACTTC	CASSDSGGVKTQYF